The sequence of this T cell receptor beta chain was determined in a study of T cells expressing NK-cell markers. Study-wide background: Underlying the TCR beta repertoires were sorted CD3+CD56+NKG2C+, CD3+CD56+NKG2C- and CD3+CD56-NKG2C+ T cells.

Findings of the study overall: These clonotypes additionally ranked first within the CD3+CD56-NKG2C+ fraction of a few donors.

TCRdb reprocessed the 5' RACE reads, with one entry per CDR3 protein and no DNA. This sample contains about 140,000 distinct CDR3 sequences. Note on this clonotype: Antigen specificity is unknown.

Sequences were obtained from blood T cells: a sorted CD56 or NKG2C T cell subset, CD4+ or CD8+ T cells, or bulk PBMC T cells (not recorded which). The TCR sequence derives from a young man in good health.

The CDR3 is CASSLPWGQGYEQYF. V is TRBV12-3 or TRBV12-4 and J is TRBJ2-7; TCRdb's D call of TRBD1 is untestable without DNA. The CDR3 consists of 15 residues.